Listed here are 4 T cell receptor beta chains from one sample, sequenced in a study of cytomegalovirus exposure and HLA in healthy donors. PCR involved 60 Vbeta and 13 Jbeta primers. This table comes from immunoSEQ multiplex PCR, and its TCRdb copy is limited to in-frame clones, with some not included. This table has over 120,000 clones, roughly 80% appearing once. What was sequenced was PBMCs. All receptors come from a man between 35 and 55 years old in good health and CMV-seronegative.

V gene TRBV27 combines with J gene TRBJ2-5, with 11 bases matching TRBD2. The V gene's germline CDR1 is MNHEY and CDR2 SMNVEV (reference sequence). The CDR3 extends over 14 amino acids. The trim removed 6 bases at V and 2 bases at J, leaving 2 bases unmatched. The CDR3 sequence: CASRGLAVQETQYF. The CDR3 coding sequence is TGTGCCAGCAGGGGACTAGCGGTTCAAGAGACCCAGTACTTC.

The gene calls are TRBV5-1 and TRBJ2-5; tentatively, D is TRBD2 (6 bases). V was shortened by 0 bases and J by 5 bases, with 11 bases between the two germline ends. Per the germline V gene, CDR1 is SGHRS and CDR2 is YFSETQ. The CDR3 is made up of 14 amino acids. CDR3 in DNA: TGCGCCAGCAGCTTGGAAGGGGCGGGGGAGACCCAGTACTTC. Its protein is CASSLEGAGETQYF.

The chain has TRBV9 and TRBJ2-1; 12 bases align to TRBD2. The CDR3 length is 16 residues. Germline V CDR1 and CDR2: SGDLS, YYNGEE. The junction had 8 bases not matched to a gene; V was cut back by 2 bases and J by 8 bases. The CDR3 coding sequence is TGTGCCAGCAGCGTGGACACTAGCGGGGGGAGGTATGAGCAGTTCTTC. Protein product: CASSVDTSGGRYEQFF.

The chain is built from TRBV29-1 and TRBJ2-3; D not certain. Trimming cost V 4 bases and J 4 bases, with 15 bases left between them. CDR1 is SQVTM and CDR2 is ANQGSEA in the germline V gene. This CDR3 region has 14 residues. CDR3 protein: CSVAQVVGSDTQYF. CDR3 nucleotides: TGCAGCGTTGCCCAGGTTGTGGGCTCAGATACGCAGTATTTT.